This T cell receptor (beta chain) came from a study of blood T cell repertoires in COVID-19. Whole-study context: COVID-19 samples, acute and convalescent, were from the United States, Italy and Spain.

Generated by immunoSEQ multiplex PCR, the TCRdb table keeps only in-frame clones and is missing some. The sample has 200,000 to 250,000 clones, 92% seen once. Enrolment of Seattle patients took place during active infection, and they were followed longitudinally. This TCR came from a man aged 55-75 years with COVID-19, enrolled during active disease. Sample: peripheral blood.

CDR3 in DNA: TGCGCCAGCAGCATGGGACAGGGGGCGAGTGAAAAACTGTTTTTT. The encoded protein is CASSMGQGASEKLFF. This chain links TRBV5-1 with TRBJ1-4, with 12 bases fitting TRBD1. Looked up from germline, CDR1 is SGHRS and CDR2 is YFSETQ. With 4 bases clipped from V and 7 bases from J, the junction kept 5 bases outside the gene matches. This CDR3 comprises 15 residues.